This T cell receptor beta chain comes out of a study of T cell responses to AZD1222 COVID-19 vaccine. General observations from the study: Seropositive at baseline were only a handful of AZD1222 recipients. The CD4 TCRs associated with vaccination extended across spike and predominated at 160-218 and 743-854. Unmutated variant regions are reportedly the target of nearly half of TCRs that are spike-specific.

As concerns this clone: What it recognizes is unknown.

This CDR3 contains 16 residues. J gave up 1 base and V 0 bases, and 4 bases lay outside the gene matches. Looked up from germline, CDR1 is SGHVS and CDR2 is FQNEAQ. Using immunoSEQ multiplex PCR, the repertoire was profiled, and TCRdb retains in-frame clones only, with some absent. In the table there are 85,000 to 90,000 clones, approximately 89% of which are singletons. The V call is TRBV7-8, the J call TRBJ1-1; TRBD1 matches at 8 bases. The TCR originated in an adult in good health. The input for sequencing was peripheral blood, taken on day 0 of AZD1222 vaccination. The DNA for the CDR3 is TGTGCCAGCAGCTTAGCAAACAGGGGGAGGAACACTGAAGCTTTCTTT. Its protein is CASSLANRGRNTEAFF.